Listed below are T cell receptor beta chains from one sample, sequenced in a study of T-cell reconstitution after alpha-beta-depleted transplantation in children. TCRdb reprocessed the PCR reads with MiXCR, giving one entry per CDR3 protein. This sample has a few hundred thousand distinct CDR3 sequences; just over 20% occur once, and the top ten carry around 4%. The sample consisted of PBMCs from the stem cell graft donor, taken from the stem cell graft. The source of these receptors is a human donor who donated a stem cell graft to a child with acute myeloid leukemia. The CDR3 runs from the conserved cysteine through the conserved F or W. A D gene is named only where the DNA matches it firmly. Clone size, where shown, is once, few, many, or a class for clones that have expanded.

j_call: TRBJ1-4
v_call: TRBV7-2
d_call: TRBD1
clone_size: .
cdr3_nt: TGTGCCAGCAGCACCCGACCCGGACAGGCGACTAATGAAAAACTGTTTTTT
cdr3_aa: CASSTRPGQATNEKLFF

j_call: TRBJ2-1
v_call: TRBV9
d_call: TRBD2
clone_size: .
cdr3_nt: TGTGCCAGCAGCCCCCGGGGTGCGGGAGGAGTTGAGCAGTTCTTC
cdr3_aa: CASSPRGAGGVEQFF

j_call: TRBJ2-1
v_call: TRBV29-1
d_call: .
clone_size: few
cdr3_nt: TGCAGCGGATCGGACACCTACAATGAGCAGTTCTTC
cdr3_aa: CSGSDTYNEQFF

j_call: TRBJ2-3
v_call: TRBV6-1
d_call: TRBD1
clone_size: few
cdr3_nt: TGTGCCAGCAGTGAAAACGACAGGGCCACAGATACGCAGTATTTT
cdr3_aa: CASSENDRATDTQYF

j_call: TRBJ2-7
v_call: TRBV27
d_call: TRBD2
clone_size: .
cdr3_nt: TGTGCCAGCAGTTCCGTCGGGACTAGCGGCACCTACGAGCAGTACTTC
cdr3_aa: CASSSVGTSGTYEQYF

j_call: TRBJ2-5
v_call: TRBV5-1
d_call: .
clone_size: few
cdr3_nt: TGCGCCAGCAGCTTGGACCCGGGAGTGCGGGAGACCCAGTACTTC
cdr3_aa: CASSLDPGVRETQYF

j_call: TRBJ1-5
v_call: TRBV29-1
d_call: .
clone_size: .
cdr3_nt: TGCAGCGTTGTGGGGGGGGAGGGTCAGCCCCAGCATTTT
cdr3_aa: CSVVGGEGQPQHF

j_call: TRBJ2-1
v_call: TRBV27
d_call: TRBD2
clone_size: few
cdr3_nt: TGTGCCAGCGTGACCACAGCGGGAGTGCAGTTCTTC
cdr3_aa: CASVTTAGVQFF

j_call: TRBJ2-3
v_call: TRBV20-1
d_call: .
clone_size: .
cdr3_nt: TGCAGTGCTACACTCGCAGATACGCAGTATTTT
cdr3_aa: CSATLADTQYF

j_call: TRBJ1-2
v_call: TRBV21-1
d_call: .
clone_size: few
cdr3_nt: TGTGCCAGCAGCAAAGTACGGGACAGTAACTATGGCTACACCTTC
cdr3_aa: CASSKVRDSNYGYTF

j_call: TRBJ1-5
v_call: TRBV4-3
d_call: .
clone_size: few
cdr3_nt: TGCGCCAGCAGCCCTCGGGCAGGGTCGAGGCAGCCCCAGCATTTT
cdr3_aa: CASSPRAGSRQPQHF